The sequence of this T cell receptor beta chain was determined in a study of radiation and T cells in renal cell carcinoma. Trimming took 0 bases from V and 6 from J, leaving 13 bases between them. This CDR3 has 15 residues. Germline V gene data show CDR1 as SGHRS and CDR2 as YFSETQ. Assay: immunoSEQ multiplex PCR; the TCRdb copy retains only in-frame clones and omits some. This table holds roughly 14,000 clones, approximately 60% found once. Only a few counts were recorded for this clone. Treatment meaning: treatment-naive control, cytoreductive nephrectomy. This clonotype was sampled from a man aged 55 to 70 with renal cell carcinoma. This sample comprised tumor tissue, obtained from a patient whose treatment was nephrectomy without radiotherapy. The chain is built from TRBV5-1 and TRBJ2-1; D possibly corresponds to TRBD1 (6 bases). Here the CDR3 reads CASSLGQADANEQFF. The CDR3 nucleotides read TGCGCCAGCAGCTTGGGACAGGCCGATGCCAATGAGCAGTTCTTC.